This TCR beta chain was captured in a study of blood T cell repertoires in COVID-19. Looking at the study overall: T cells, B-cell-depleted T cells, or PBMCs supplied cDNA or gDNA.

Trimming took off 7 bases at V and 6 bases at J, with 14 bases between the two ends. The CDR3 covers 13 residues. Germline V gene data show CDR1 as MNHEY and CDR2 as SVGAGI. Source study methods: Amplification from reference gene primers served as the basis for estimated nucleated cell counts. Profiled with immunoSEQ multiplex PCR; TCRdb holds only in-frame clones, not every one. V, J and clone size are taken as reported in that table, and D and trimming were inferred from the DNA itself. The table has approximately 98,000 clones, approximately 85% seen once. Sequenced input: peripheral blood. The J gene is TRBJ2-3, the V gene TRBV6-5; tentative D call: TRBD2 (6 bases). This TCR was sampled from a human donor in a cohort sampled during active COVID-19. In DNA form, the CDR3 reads TGTGCCAGCAAGGAGGGATTGGGGGATACGCAGTATTTT. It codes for CASKEGLGDTQYF.